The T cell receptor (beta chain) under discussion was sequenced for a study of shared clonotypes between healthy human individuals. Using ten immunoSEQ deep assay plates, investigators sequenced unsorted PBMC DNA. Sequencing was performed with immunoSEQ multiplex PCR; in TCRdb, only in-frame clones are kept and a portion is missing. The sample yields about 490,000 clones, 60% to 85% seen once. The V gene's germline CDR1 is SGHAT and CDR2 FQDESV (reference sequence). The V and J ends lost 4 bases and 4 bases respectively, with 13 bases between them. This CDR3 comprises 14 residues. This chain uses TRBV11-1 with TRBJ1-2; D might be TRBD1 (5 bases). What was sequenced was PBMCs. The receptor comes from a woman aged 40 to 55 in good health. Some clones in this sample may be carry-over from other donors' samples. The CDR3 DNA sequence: TGTGCCAGCAGCTCCCTACGGGGGGGCTATGGCTACACCTTC. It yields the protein CASSSLRGGYGYTF.